This is a list of T cell receptor beta chains from one sample in a study of cytomegalovirus exposure and HLA in healthy donors. Produced via immunoSEQ multiplex PCR; TCRdb's table is partial and in-frame only. The sample records about 160,000 clones, about 77% being singletons. The sample consisted of PBMCs. The receptors here all came from a woman between 45 and 60 years old in good health and CMV-seronegative. The CDR3 runs from the conserved cysteine through the conserved F or W. A D gene is named only where the DNA matches it firmly. Some rows mark clone size as missing; the rest say once, few, many or name a class of expanded clone.

d_call,j_call,clone_size,v_call,cdr3_nt,cdr3_aa
TRBD2,TRBJ2-1,.,TRBV7-2,TGTGCCAGCAGCTTATCCAGCGGGAGGGTCAATGAGCAGTTCTTC,CASSLSSGRVNEQFF
TRBD1,TRBJ1-1,.,TRBV6-5,TGTGCCAGCAGCTCCCCGGGACAGGGGGAAACTGAAGCTTTCTTT,CASSSPGQGETEAFF
TRBD2,TRBJ2-2,.,TRBV27,TGTGCCAGCGGAAAGACTAGCGGGGGGTCCCTGACCACCGGGGAGCTGTTTTTT,CASGKTSGGSLTTGELFF
TRBD2,TRBJ2-3,.,TRBV4-3,TGCGCCAGCAGCCAAGGCTCTAGCGGGGGGAAGGGGGGAGATACGCAGTATTTT,CASSQGSSGGKGGDTQYF
.,TRBJ1-2,.,TRBV25-1,TGTGCCAGCACGTCTCTAGGCGGCTCTACCCGTCTGAGTGGCTACACCTTC,CASTSLGGSTRLSGYTF
TRBD1,TRBJ1-1,.,TRBV7-9,TGTGCCAGCAGCCCGCGACAGGGTACGAACACTGAAGCTTTCTTT,CASSPRQGTNTEAFF
.,TRBJ1-5,medium-sized,TRBV6-4,TGTGCCAGCAGTGCCGGGGAGGAGGATCAGCCCCAGCATTTT,CASSAGEEDQPQHF
TRBD1,TRBJ1-4,.,TRBV2,TGTGCCAGCGAAGAGGGACAGGGGGCTGAAAAACTGTTTTTT,CASEEGQGAEKLFF
TRBD1,TRBJ1-5,.,TRBV5-1,TGCGCCAGCAGCTTTTCCGGACAGGGTAACAATCAGCCCCAGCATTTT,CASSFSGQGNNQPQHF
.,TRBJ2-4,.,TRBV10-1,TGCGCCAGCAGCCCAGGAAAAAACATTCAGTACTTC,CASSPGKNIQYF
TRBD2,TRBJ2-5,.,TRBV5-6,TGTGCCAGCAGCCGCGGACTAGCAAATTGGGAGACCCAGTACTTC,CASSRGLANWETQYF
TRBD1,TRBJ2-6,few,TRBV27,TGTGCCAGCAGTTGGGACAGGGTGTTAGGGGCCAACGTCCTGACTTTC,CASSWDRVLGANVLTF
.,TRBJ1-2,.,TRBV29-1,TGCAGCGTTCCCGACTTAAACTATGGCTACACCTTC,CSVPDLNYGYTF
.,TRBJ1-6,.,TRBV13,TGTGCCAGCAGTAAACAGGGAATTGGGAATTCACCCCTCCACTTT,CASSKQGIGNSPLHF
.,TRBJ2-3,.,TRBV2,TGTGCCAGCAAGAGCGAGGGGGTGAGGTTTTATTTT,CASKSEGVRFYF
TRBD1,TRBJ2-7,.,TRBV28,TGTGCCAGCACCCTTACGGGGACAGGAAACTACGAGCAGTACTTC,CASTLTGTGNYEQYF
.,TRBJ2-4,.,TRBV7-2,TGTGCCAGCTCTAACGGGGGGCCTGGAGCCAAAAACATTCAGTACTTC,CASSNGGPGAKNIQYF
.,TRBJ2-1,.,TRBV30,TGTGCCTGGAGGCTACTGGGACAACGGGGCAACAATGAGCAGTTCTTC,CAWRLLGQRGNNEQFF
.,TRBJ2-7,few,TRBV5-6,TGTGCCAGCAGCTTAGGGGTGAGCTCCTACGAGCAGTACTTC,CASSLGVSSYEQYF
.,TRBJ1-1,.,TRBV27,TGTGCCAGCAGCATTACAGGGTGGCGAGCTGAAGCTTTCTTT,CASSITGWRAEAFF
.,TRBJ2-1,.,TRBV7-2,TGTGCCAGCAGCTTTTATGACACGGGGTACAATGAGCAGTTCTTC,CASSFYDTGYNEQFF
.,TRBJ2-1,.,TRBV29-1,TGCAGCGTTGAGGGCAGGGGTCAATACCCTTCCTACAATGAGCAGTTCTTC,CSVEGRGQYPSYNEQFF
.,TRBJ1-2,.,TRBV6-5,TGTGCCAGCCGACCCAACAGGGTCGAAGGCTACACCTTC,CASRPNRVEGYTF
.,TRBJ2-7,.,TRBV6-6,TGTGCCAGCAGTTACTCTGCGGTAAGCTCCTACGAGCAGTACTTC,CASSYSAVSSYEQYF
.,TRBJ1-4,.,TRBV7-8,TGTGCCAGCAGCTTAGAAACGGGGAGTAGAAAACTGTTTTTT,CASSLETGSRKLFF
TRBD1,TRBJ2-7,.,TRBV9,TGTGCCAGCAGCTCTGGACAGGGAGAGTACGAGCAGTACTTC,CASSSGQGEYEQYF
.,TRBJ1-4,.,TRBV23-1,TGCGCCAGCAGTCGAAGTTCCGGTAATGAAAAACTGTTTTTT,CASSRSSGNEKLFF
.,TRBJ1-2,.,TRBV18,TGTGCCAGCTCACCGTCCGGGTTTTCGCTTTTTAACTATGGCTACACCTTC,CASSPSGFSLFNYGYTF
.,TRBJ2-5,.,TRBV9,TGTGCCAGCAGCCCCCGTGCCTCCGGAGAGACCCAGTACTTC,CASSPRASGETQYF
TRBD1,TRBJ1-2,.,TRBV7-9,TGTGCCAGCAGCTTAGAGGGGGCCTATGGCTACACCTTC,CASSLEGAYGYTF
TRBD1,TRBJ2-7,.,TRBV29-1,TGCAGCGTTGAAGCGAGTAGGACAGGGAATATCTACGAGCAGTACTTC,CSVEASRTGNIYEQYF
.,TRBJ1-2,.,TRBV7-2,TGTGCCAGCAGCCTCATCCCAACAGGAGCTAACTATGGCTACACCTTC,CASSLIPTGANYGYTF
.,TRBJ2-7,.,TRBV6-1,TGTGCCAGCAGTGCCCCTTACGAGCAGTACTTC,CASSAPYEQYF
TRBD2,TRBJ2-2,.,TRBV6-5,TGTGCCAGCCAGCGGGAGGAAGACACCGGGGAGCTGTTTTTT,CASQREEDTGELFF